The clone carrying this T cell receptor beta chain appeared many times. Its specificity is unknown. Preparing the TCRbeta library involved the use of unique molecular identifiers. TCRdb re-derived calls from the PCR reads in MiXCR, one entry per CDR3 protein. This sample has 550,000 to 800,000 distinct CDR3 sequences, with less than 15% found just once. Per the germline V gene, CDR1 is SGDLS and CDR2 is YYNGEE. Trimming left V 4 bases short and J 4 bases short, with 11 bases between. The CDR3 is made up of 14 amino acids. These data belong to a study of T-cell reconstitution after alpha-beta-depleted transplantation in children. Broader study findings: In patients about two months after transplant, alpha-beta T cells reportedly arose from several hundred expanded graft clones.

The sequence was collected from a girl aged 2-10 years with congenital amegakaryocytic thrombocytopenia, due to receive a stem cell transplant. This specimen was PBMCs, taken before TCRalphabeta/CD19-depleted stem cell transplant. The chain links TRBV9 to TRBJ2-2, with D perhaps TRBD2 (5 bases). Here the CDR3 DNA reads TGTGCCAGCAGCACAAAGGACTTCACCGGGGAGCTGTTTTTT. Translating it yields CASSTKDFTGELFF.